This note documents a single T cell receptor beta chain sequence. Germline V gene lookup returns CDR1 ENHRY and CDR2 SYGVKD. The ends lost 5 bases at V and 4 bases at J; junction bases unmatched: 8. The CDR3 is 15 amino acids. These data are taken from a study of blood T cell repertoires in COVID-19. Study-level information: Sources were T cells, B-cell-depleted T cells, or PBMCs; the material itself was cDNA or gDNA.

Authors' analysis steps: Reference gene primer amplification in the assay estimated nucleated cell counts. Sequenced by immunoSEQ multiplex PCR; TCRdb stores in-frame clones only, minus some. For V, J and clone size, that table is used; D and trimming come from the DNA. The sample consists of approximately 300,000 clones, approximately 90% of them appearing once. The sequence was collected from a woman aged 40-49 years with acute or convalescent COVID-19. V gene TRBV10-3 combines with J gene TRBJ1-2; 9 bases agree with TRBD1. Material for sequencing was peripheral blood. In nucleotides, the CDR3 is TGTGCCATCAGTTCCGGGACAGGGCCCATCTATGGCTACACCTTC. It is translated as CAISSGTGPIYGYTF.